These 4 T cell receptor beta chains originate from one sample sequenced in a study of blood T cell repertoires in COVID-19. This table comes from immunoSEQ multiplex PCR, and its TCRdb copy is limited to in-frame clones, with some not included. Among approximately 230,000 clones, roughly 87% were seen once, and the ten largest hold just under 6.5%. The sequencing input was PBMCs or T cells enriched from blood (not recorded which). The receptor source for this set is a woman in her twenties or thirties with acute COVID-19.

CDR3 region: CASSKSGSFYNEQFF. As DNA, the CDR3 is TGCGCCAGCAGCAAAAGCGGGAGTTTTTACAATGAGCAGTTCTTC. J is TRBJ2-1 and V is TRBV5-1; 8 bases fit TRBD2. Looked up from germline, CDR1 is SGHRS and CDR2 is YFSETQ. J lost 4 bases, V lost 4 bases, and 7 bases had no gene match. The length of the CDR3 is 15 residues.

This chain connects TRBV28 to TRBJ2-1, with 10 bases that match TRBD2. This CDR3 has 16 residues. J lost 4 bases, V lost 5 bases, and 8 bases had no gene match. Germline lookup yields CDR1 MDHEN and CDR2 SYDVKM. The CDR3 DNA follows: TGTGCCAGCAGTACCAGACTAGCGGGTCCTTACAATGAGCAGTTCTTC. Protein: CASSTRLAGPYNEQFF.

V gene TRBV27 combines with J gene TRBJ1-6, with a tentative D call TRBD1 (5 bases). The CDR3 covers 15 residues. Germline V gene sequence: CDR1 MNHEY, CDR2 SMNVEV (reference sequence). The V gene lost 3 bases and the J gene lost 9 bases, with 15 bases spanning the gap. The DNA of the CDR3 is TGTGCCAGCAGTTTTTCTTGGGGGGGAAGTTCACCCCTCCACTTT. Translating gives CASSFSWGGSSPLHF.

In the case of this clone: Other DNA sequences in the same sample also yield this CDR3. The V and J genes are TRBV5-1 and TRBJ1-1; D possibly corresponds to TRBD1 (5 bases). Looked up from germline, CDR1 is SGHRS and CDR2 is YFSETQ. The length of the CDR3 is 14 residues. The V gene lost 4 bases and the J gene lost 1 base, with 11 bases spanning the gap. CDR3 sequence: CASSSGTANTEAFF. The CDR3 DNA reads TGCGCCAGCAGCAGCGGGACCGCGAACACTGAAGCTTTCTTT. Filled out from reference TRBV5-1 and TRBJ1-1, the complete variable domain reads KAGVTQTPRYLIKTRGQQVTLSCSPISGHRSVSWYQQTPGQGLQFLFEYFSETQRNKGNFPGRFSGRQFSNSRSEMNVSTLELGDSALYLCASSSGTANTEAFFGQGTRLTVV.